These 5 T cell receptor beta chains were all obtained from the same sample, sequenced in a study of T cells in Graves' hyperthyroidism and ophthalmopathy. From RNA transcripts, TCR beta CDR3 regions were amplified. Carried out on the TCR CDR3, a first-round RT-PCR used the HTBI primer set. TCRdb passed the multiplex PCR reads through MiXCR, listing each CDR3 protein once. This table holds about 500,000 distinct CDR3 sequences, about 16% found once. Sequencing used blood. Source of these receptors: a woman in her twenties or thirties with Graves' ophthalmopathy.

At least ten counts were recorded for this clonotype. In DNA, the CDR3 is TGTGCCAGCAGCCCCCGACAGGGTTCTGAATCCCAGTACTTC. The encoded protein is CASSPRQGSESQYF. This chain connects TRBV11-2 to TRBJ2-5, with 7 bases aligning to TRBD1. The V gene end was trimmed by 5 bases and the J gene end by 9 bases; junction bases not matched to a gene: 12. CDR3 size: 14 residues. Germline V gene data show CDR1 as SGHAT and CDR2 as FQNNGV.

This chain's CDR3 is CASGLRANTQYF. The CDR3 nucleotides are TGTGCTAGTGGTCTCCGGGCCAATACGCAGTATTTT. This chain links TRBV12-5 with TRBJ2-3; D remains unclear. Germline CDR1 reads LGHNT; CDR2 reads FRNRAP. The CDR3 is made up of 12 amino acids. Trimming removed 5 bases at V and 7 bases at J, with 10 bases between.

At least ten counts were recorded for this clonotype. The chain couples TRBV3-1 to TRBJ2-5; D gene unclear. The CDR3 is 19 amino acids. The germline CDR1 and CDR2 sequences are LGHDT and YNNKEL (reference sequence). Between the trimmed V and J ends, which lost 4 bases and 1 base, there was a span of 25 bases. The CDR3 DNA is TGTGCCAGCAGCCCCACGTCCCGGACGACTTGGCCCCTCCAAGAGACCCAGTACTTC. Protein sequence: CASSPTSRTTWPLQETQYF.

The rearrangement links TRBV29-1 to TRBJ1-4; D uncertain. The CDR3 is 13 residues long. Trimming took 5 bases from V and 6 from J, leaving 13 bases between them. CDR1 and CDR2 from the germline V gene are SQVTM and ANQGSEA. The chain's CDR3 is CSVTWASDEKLFF. CDR3 bases: TGCAGCGTTACGTGGGCAAGTGATGAAAAACTGTTTTTT.

The rearrangement joins TRBV14 to TRBJ1-3; no definite D call. The V gene lost 0 bases and the J gene lost 4 bases, with 13 bases spanning the gap. Germline CDR1 and CDR2: SGHDN and FVKESK. The CDR3 covers 16 residues. CDR3 in DNA: TGTGCCAGCAGCCAAGAATTTCGGACCTGGGGAAACACCATATATTTT. Amino acid sequence: CASSQEFRTWGNTIYF.